This is a list of T cell receptor beta chains from one sample in a study of blood T cell repertoires in COVID-19. TCRdb's copy holds only in-frame clones and misses some; the assay was immunoSEQ multiplex PCR. There are some 200,000 clones in the sample; around 84% occur only once, and roughly 5% lies in the top ten. The specimen sequenced was peripheral blood. The receptors here all came from a woman between 55 and 75 years old who had recovered from COVID-19. Both conserved end residues are part of each CDR3. D genes are given only for firm matches. Expanded clones are given a class, and other clones once, few, many or no size at all.

.	.	TRBV30	TRBJ1-1	CAWSSFRQGTEAFF	TGTGCCTGGAGTTCCTTTAGGCAGGGCACTGAAGCTTTCTTT
once	TRBD1	TRBV3-1/TRBV3-2	TRBJ2-6	CASSRQGSGANVLTF	TGTGCCAGCAGCCGACAGGGCTCTGGGGCCAACGTCCTGACTTTC
.	TRBD1	TRBV4-1	TRBJ1-1	CASSQRRGQPNTEAFF	TGCGCCAGCAGCCAAAGGAGGGGACAGCCGAACACTGAAGCTTTCTTT
.	TRBD1	TRBV4-2	TRBJ2-6	CASSQQRTGSSGANVLTF	TGTGCCAGCAGCCAGCAGAGGACAGGGAGCTCTGGGGCCAACGTCCTGACTTTC
.	.	TRBV27	TRBJ1-1	CAIPDSLHTEAFF	TGTGCCATACCCGACAGCTTACACACTGAAGCTTTCTTT
.	TRBD1	TRBV7-8	TRBJ1-1	CASSLTPGGTEAFF	TGTGCCAGCAGCTTAACGCCAGGGGGCACTGAAGCTTTCTTT
.	.	TRBV7-8	TRBJ2-5	CASTEARWGTQYF	TGTGCCAGCACGGAGGCGCGATGGGGGACCCAGTACTTC
.	.	TRBV2	TRBJ2-7	CASSLRTVYEQYF	TGTGCCAGCAGTCTGAGGACAGTCTACGAGCAGTACTTC
.	.	TRBV27	TRBJ2-7	CASRYILGGGYEQYF	TGTGCCAGCCGATATATCCTTGGGGGCGGCTACGAGCAGTACTTC
.	.	TRBV4-1	TRBJ2-5	CASSQDIRGPWETQYF	TGCGCCAGCAGCCAAGATATCCGGGGTCCGTGGGAGACCCAGTACTTC
.	.	TRBV6-5	TRBJ1-5	CASSPTGNQPQHF	TGTGCCAGCAGTCCGACGGGGAATCAGCCCCAGCATTTT
.	TRBD1	TRBV7-6	TRBJ1-1	CASSRHRGQGVGTEAFF	TGTGCCAGCAGCCGACACAGGGGGCAGGGCGTTGGTACTGAAGCTTTCTTT
.	TRBD1	TRBV5-1	TRBJ1-2	CASSPGQEGYGYTF	TGCGCCAGCAGCCCCGGACAGGAAGGATATGGCTACACCTTC
.	TRBD1	TRBV7-9	TRBJ1-5	CASSLSTGDQPQHF	TGTGCCAGCAGCTTAAGTACAGGGGATCAGCCCCAGCATTTT
.	TRBD1	TRBV5-4	TRBJ2-3	CASSFKDRATQYF	TGTGCCAGCAGCTTTAAGGACAGGGCCACGCAGTATTTT
.	TRBD1	TRBV9	TRBJ1-2	CASSPRTGLYGYTF	TGTGCCAGCAGCCCAAGGACAGGCCTCTATGGCTACACCTTC
.	TRBD2	TRBV18	TRBJ2-7	CASSPLSGGSYEQYF	TGTGCCAGCTCACCACTGAGCGGGGGCTCCTACGAGCAGTACTTC
.	.	TRBV5-5	TRBJ2-3	CASSFERSTDTQYF	TGTGCCAGCAGCTTTGAGCGGAGCACAGATACGCAGTATTTT
.	.	TRBV7-2	TRBJ1-2	CASSPAGLYGYTF	TGTGCCAGCAGCCCCGCGGGACTCTATGGCTACACCTTC
.	TRBD1	TRBV28	TRBJ1-6	CASSTSGQGNSPLHF	TGTGCCAGCAGTACATCGGGACAGGGAAATTCACCCCTCCACTTT
.	.	TRBV9	TRBJ2-7	CASSVSTDNYEQYF	TGTGCCAGCAGCGTCAGCACAGACAACTACGAGCAGTACTTC
.	.	TRBV10-3	TRBJ2-7	CAISESGEQYF	TGTGCCATCAGTGAGTCCGGCGAGCAGTACTTC
.	.	TRBV3-1/TRBV3-2	TRBJ2-3	CASSQDQVSSTQYF	TGTGCCAGCAGCCAAGATCAGGTCTCGAGTACGCAGTATTTT
.	TRBD1	TRBV10-3	TRBJ1-2	CAISENRGYGYTF	TGTGCCATCAGTGAGAACAGGGGCTATGGCTACACCTTC
.	.	TRBV6-5	TRBJ2-3	CASSSPPDSGTDTQYF	TGTGCCAGCAGTTCCCCCCCCGATAGCGGCACAGATACGCAGTATTTT
.	TRBD1	TRBV6-5	TRBJ1-1	CASRVQGAGTEAFF	TGTGCCAGCAGAGTACAGGGGGCAGGCACTGAAGCTTTCTTT
once	TRBD1	TRBV18	TRBJ2-2	CATRTGGETGELFF	TGTGCCACCCGGACAGGGGGAGAAACCGGGGAGCTGTTTTTT
.	TRBD1	TRBV4-1	TRBJ1-2	CASRPSPGQRFYGYTF	TGCGCCAGCAGACCGTCCCCGGGACAGAGATTCTATGGCTACACCTTC
.	.	TRBV6-5	TRBJ2-2	CASRSQFAGELFF	TGTGCCAGCAGGAGCCAATTCGCAGGGGAGCTGTTTTTT
.	TRBD1	TRBV10-3	TRBJ1-6	CAISGRTGGNSPLHF	TGTGCCATCAGTGGCCGGACAGGGGGTAATTCACCCCTCCACTTT
once	.	TRBV2	TRBJ1-5	CASSEDQGQPQHF	TGTGCCAGCAGTGAGGATCAGGGTCAGCCCCAGCATTTT
once	.	TRBV10-3	TRBJ2-6	CAISESDGWGANVLTF	TGTGCCATCAGTGAGTCTGACGGGTGGGGGGCCAACGTCCTGACTTTC
.	TRBD2	TRBV27	TRBJ2-1	CASKGLAGENEQFF	TGTGCCAGCAAGGGACTAGCGGGGGAAAATGAGCAGTTCTTC
once	TRBD1	TRBV30	TRBJ1-1	CAWKSPRTGRTSEAFF	TGTGCCTGGAAAAGCCCGAGGACAGGCCGAACTTCTGAAGCTTTCTTT
.	.	TRBV27	TRBJ2-3	CASRPRLEPPRTDTQYF	TGTGCCAGCAGGCCCAGACTAGAGCCCCCTCGCACAGATACGCAGTATTTT
.	.	TRBV5-8	TRBJ2-2	CASSLEFRGELFF	TGTGCCAGCAGCTTGGAGTTTCGGGGGGAGCTGTTTTTT
.	.	TRBV3-1/TRBV3-2	TRBJ2-3	CASSQGLAAWTDTQYF	TGTGCCAGCAGCCAAGGATTAGCAGCGTGGACAGATACGCAGTATTTT
once	.	TRBV7-2	TRBJ1-3	CASSLVGGSGNTIYF	TGTGCCAGCAGCTTAGTGGGGGGCTCTGGAAACACCATATATTTT
.	.	TRBV6-2/TRBV6-3	TRBJ2-6	CASSYTNSGANVLTF	TGTGCCAGCAGTTACACAAATTCTGGGGCCAACGTCCTGACTTTC
once	TRBD1	TRBV7-9	TRBJ1-2	CASSRTGAVDTF	TGTGCCAGCAGCCGGACAGGGGCAGTAGATACCTTC
.	TRBD2	TRBV13	TRBJ2-1	CASSFERGAYNEQFF	TGTGCCAGCAGCTTTGAGCGGGGGGCCTACAATGAGCAGTTCTTC
.	.	TRBV30	TRBJ2-7	CAWSPGTYEQYF	TGTGCCTGGAGTCCGGGGACCTACGAGCAGTACTTC
.	TRBD1	TRBV6-1	TRBJ2-7	CASSDGDRGPSYEQYF	TGTGCCAGCAGTGATGGGGACAGGGGGCCTTCCTACGAGCAGTACTTC
.	.	TRBV19	TRBJ2-6	CASKLIGANVLTF	TGTGCCAGTAAACTTATAGGGGCCAACGTCCTGACTTTC
.	TRBD2	TRBV4-2	TRBJ2-7	CASSHPARGTSGGVFEQYF	TGTGCCAGCAGCCATCCCGCCCGAGGGACTAGCGGGGGAGTCTTCGAGCAGTACTTC
.	TRBD1	TRBV12-5	TRBJ1-1	CASGRGLNTEAFF	TGTGCTAGTGGCAGGGGGTTGAACACTGAAGCTTTCTTT
.	.	TRBV20-1	TRBJ1-2	CSASGEIGDGYTF	TGCAGTGCTAGTGGGGAGATTGGCGATGGCTACACCTTC
.	.	TRBV18	TRBJ1-3	CASSPTQGSGNTIYF	TGTGCCAGCTCACCAACACAGGGATCTGGAAACACCATATATTTT
.	.	TRBV5-6	TRBJ1-2	CASSELRGNYGYTF	TGTGCCAGCAGCGAACTCAGGGGCAACTATGGCTACACCTTC
.	TRBD2	TRBV4-3	TRBJ2-2	CASSPTAGGNTGELFF	TGCGCCAGCAGCCCTACCGCGGGGGGGAACACCGGGGAGCTGTTTTTT
.	TRBD1	TRBV7-6	TRBJ1-2	CASSSGQGAYGYTF	TGTGCCAGCAGCTCCGGACAGGGGGCCTATGGCTACACCTTC
.	.	TRBV6-6	TRBJ2-7	CASSMDSSYEQYF	TGTGCCAGCAGTATGGACAGCTCCTACGAGCAGTACTTC
.	.	TRBV13	TRBJ1-3	CASSLYGSGNTIYF	TGTGCCAGCAGCTTATACGGCTCTGGAAACACCATATATTTT
.	TRBD2	TRBV5-4	TRBJ2-5	CASSGGGVQETQYF	TGTGCCAGCAGCGGCGGGGGGGTCCAAGAGACCCAGTACTTC
.	.	TRBV10-3	TRBJ2-7	CAISVQQSSYEQYF	TGTGCCATCAGTGTACAGCAAAGCTCCTACGAGCAGTACTTC
.	.	TRBV11-2	TRBJ1-2	CASSLVGSSGYTF	TGTGCCAGCAGCTTAGTGGGGAGTAGTGGCTACACCTTC
.	.	TRBV6-2/TRBV6-3	TRBJ1-1	CASSSGLDGFF	TGTGCCAGCAGCTCTGGGCTTGATGGATTCTTT
.	TRBD1	TRBV7-3	TRBJ1-1	CASSSKPGQGASEAFF	TGTGCCAGCAGCTCAAAACCGGGACAGGGGGCTTCTGAAGCTTTCTTT
.	TRBD1	TRBV18	TRBJ1-4	CASIPGTGNEKLFF	TGTGCCAGCATCCCCGGGACAGGGAATGAAAAACTGTTTTTT